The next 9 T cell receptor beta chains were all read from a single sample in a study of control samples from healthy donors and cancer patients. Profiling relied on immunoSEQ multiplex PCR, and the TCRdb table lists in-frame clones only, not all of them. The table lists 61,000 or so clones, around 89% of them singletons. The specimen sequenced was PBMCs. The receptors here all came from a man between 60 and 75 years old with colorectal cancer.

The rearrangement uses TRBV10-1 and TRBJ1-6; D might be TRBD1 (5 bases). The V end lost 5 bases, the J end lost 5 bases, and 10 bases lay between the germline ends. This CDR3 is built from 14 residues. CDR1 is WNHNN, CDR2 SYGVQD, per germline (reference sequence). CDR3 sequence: CASSSGLNNSPLHF. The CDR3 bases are TGCGCCAGCAGTTCGGGACTTAATAATTCACCCCTCCACTTT.

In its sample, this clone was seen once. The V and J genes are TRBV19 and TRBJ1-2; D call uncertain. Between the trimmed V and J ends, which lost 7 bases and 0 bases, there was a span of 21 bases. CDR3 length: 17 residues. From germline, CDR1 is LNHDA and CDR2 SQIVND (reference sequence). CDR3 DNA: TGTGCCAGTACCCCAAGGGCACCCGACGTCCCTAACTATGGCTACACCTTC. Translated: CASTPRAPDVPNYGYTF.

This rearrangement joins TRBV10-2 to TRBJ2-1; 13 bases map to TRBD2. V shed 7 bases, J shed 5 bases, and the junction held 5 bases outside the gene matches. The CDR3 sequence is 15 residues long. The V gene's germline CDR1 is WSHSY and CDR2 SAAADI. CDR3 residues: CASKKLAGGDNEQFF. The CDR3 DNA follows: TGCGCCAGCAAGAAACTAGCGGGGGGGGACAATGAGCAGTTCTTC.

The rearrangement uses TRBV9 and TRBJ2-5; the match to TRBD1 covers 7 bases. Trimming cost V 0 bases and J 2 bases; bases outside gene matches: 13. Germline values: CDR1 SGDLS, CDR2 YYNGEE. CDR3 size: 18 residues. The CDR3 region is CASSVGGKGGRGQETQYF. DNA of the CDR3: TGTGCCAGCAGCGTAGGGGGTAAGGGCGGCAGGGGGCAAGAGACCCAGTACTTC.

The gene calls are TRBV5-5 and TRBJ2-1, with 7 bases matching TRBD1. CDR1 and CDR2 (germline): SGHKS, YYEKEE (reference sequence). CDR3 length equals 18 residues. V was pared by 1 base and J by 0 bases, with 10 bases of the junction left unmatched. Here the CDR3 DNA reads TGTGCCAGCAGCTTGATGACCCACACAGGGGTCTCCTACAATGAGCAGTTCTTC. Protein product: CASSLMTHTGVSYNEQFF.

The CDR3 sequence is CASSYKDRTYNEQFF. CDR3 DNA: TGTGCCAGCAGTTACAAGGACAGGACTTACAATGAGCAGTTCTTC. The gene calls are TRBV6-2 or TRBV6-3 and TRBJ2-1; TRBD1 matches 7 bases. The CDR3 has 15 residues. Germline V lookup: CDR1 MNHEY, CDR2 SVGEGT. The ends lost 2 bases at V and 4 bases at J; junction bases unmatched: 5.

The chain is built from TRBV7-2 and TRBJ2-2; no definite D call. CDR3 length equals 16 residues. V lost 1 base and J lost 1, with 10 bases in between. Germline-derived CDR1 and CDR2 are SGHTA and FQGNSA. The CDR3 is CASSLEGSGNTGELFF. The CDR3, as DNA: TGTGCCAGCAGCTTAGAAGGTTCGGGGAACACCGGGGAGCTGTTTTTT.

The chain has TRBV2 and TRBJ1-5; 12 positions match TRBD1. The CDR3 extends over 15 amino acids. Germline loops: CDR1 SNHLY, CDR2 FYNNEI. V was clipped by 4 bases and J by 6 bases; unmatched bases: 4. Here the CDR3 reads CASSGDRGRGQPQHF. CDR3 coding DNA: TGTGCCAGCAGTGGGGACAGGGGGCGCGGTCAGCCCCAGCATTTT.

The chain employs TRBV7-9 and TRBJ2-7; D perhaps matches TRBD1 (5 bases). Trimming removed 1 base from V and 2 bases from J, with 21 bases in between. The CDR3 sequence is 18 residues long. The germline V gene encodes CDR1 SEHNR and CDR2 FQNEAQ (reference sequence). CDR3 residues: CASSLVSGYGAAAYEQYF. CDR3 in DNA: TGTGCCAGCAGCTTAGTCAGTGGGTATGGGGCCGCGGCCTACGAGCAGTACTTC.